This TCR beta chain was obtained from a study of blood T cell repertoires in COVID-19. Study-level information: Acute and convalescent COVID-19 specimens originated in the United States, Italy and Spain.

Original methodology: Estimated nucleated cell counts came from reference gene primer amplification. TCRdb's table, derived via immunoSEQ multiplex PCR, lists solely in-frame clones and lacks some. The V and J calls and clone size were taken over from that table, and D and trimming were inferred from the DNA. The sample shows about 370,000 clones, around 87% of them seen only once. Those who participated ranged in age from 18 to 89 years and resided in 20 to 25 US areas. Either two negative PCRs, clearance, or symptom resolution qualified Cohort 3 donors as recovered. Germline V gives CDR1 MNHEY, CDR2 SVGAGI. V trimming: 2 bases; J trimming: 8 bases; junction bases outside the gene matches: 6. The CDR3 extends over 15 amino acids.

Sequenced input: PBMCs or T cells enriched from blood (not recorded which). The receptor comes from a young man who had recovered from COVID-19. The genes are TRBV6-5 and TRBJ1-6, with 7 bases that match TRBD1. This CDR3 is CASSYAGTAYSPLHF. The CDR3 DNA is TGTGCCAGCAGTTACGCCGGGACAGCTTATTCACCCCTCCACTTT.